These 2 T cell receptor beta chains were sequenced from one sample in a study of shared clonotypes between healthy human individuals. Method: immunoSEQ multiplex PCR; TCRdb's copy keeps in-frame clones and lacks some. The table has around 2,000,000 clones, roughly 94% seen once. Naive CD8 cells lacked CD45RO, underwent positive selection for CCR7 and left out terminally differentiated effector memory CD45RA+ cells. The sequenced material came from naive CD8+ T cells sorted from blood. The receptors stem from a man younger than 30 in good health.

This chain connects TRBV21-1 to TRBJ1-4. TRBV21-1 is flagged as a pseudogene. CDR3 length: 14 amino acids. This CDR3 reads CASSKGEMTEKLFF. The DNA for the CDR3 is TGTGCCAGCAGCAAAGGCGAAATGACCGAAAAACTGTTTTTT.

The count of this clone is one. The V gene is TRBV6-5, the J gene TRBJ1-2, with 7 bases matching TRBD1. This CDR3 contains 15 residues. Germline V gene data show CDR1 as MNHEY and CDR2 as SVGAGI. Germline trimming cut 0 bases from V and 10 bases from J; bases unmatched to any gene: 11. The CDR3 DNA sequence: TGTGCCAGCAGTTACTCGGGAGGGGGCATTGATGACTACACCTTC. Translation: CASSYSGGGIDDYTF.